The clone carrying this T cell receptor (beta chain) was observed a few times. Antigen: not known. The CDR3 loop spans 15 amino acids. Trimming took 0 bases from V and 5 from J; bases not matched to a gene: 6. Germline-derived CDR1 and CDR2 are SGHTA and FQGTGA. The data stem from a study of beta chain features in type 1 diabetes. Study conclusions and caveats: The cDNA sequencing approach could over-represent high-TCR-expressing cells. Across all four CD4+ subsets, people with type 1 diabetes showed modestly shorter TCRB CDR3s. There were fewer insertions and more deletions at the VDJ junctions of type 1 diabetes patients.

CD45RO/CCR7/CD25/CD127/CD95/CD27 sorting isolated CD4+ naive, central memory, regulatory and stem cell-like memory cells. The isolated RNA, all of it, was reverse transcribed, so expressed TCRB transcripts were what got sequenced. TCRdb keeps only in-frame clones here, not all; method: immunoSEQ multiplex PCR. This sample carries approximately 50,000 clones, 55% to 75% of them seen once, and the ten largest clones take approximately 0.29%. V and J are TRBV7-3 and TRBJ2-7, with TRBD2 identical over 8 bases. The TCR originated in a woman in her 30s with type 1 diabetes. Sequencing was done on a sample of stem cell memory CD4+ T cells from blood. This CDR3 reads CASSLTSGIEDEQYF. CDR3 in DNA: TGTGCCAGCAGCTTAACTAGCGGGATAGAGGACGAGCAGTACTTC.